The present entry profiles one T cell receptor beta chain with its context. Sequencing was performed with immunoSEQ multiplex PCR; in TCRdb, only in-frame clones are kept and a portion is missing. The sample carries fewer than 35,000 clones, roughly 87% recorded once. The data are from a study of OX40 agonist ivuxolimab in advanced cancers. Per germline, CDR1 SGDLS and CDR2 YYNGEE. The V and J ends lost 0 bases and 3 bases respectively, with 10 bases between them. CDR3 length: 15 residues. The chain has TRBV9 and TRBJ1-3, with D tentatively TRBD1 (6 bases). This TCR was sampled from an adult with an advanced solid tumor such as melanoma, head and neck, liver or kidney cancer. Material: CD4+ or CD8+ T cells sorted from blood, obtained in a trial of the OX40 agonist ivuxolimab. CDR3 sequence (DNA): TGTGCCAGCAGCGTAGAAGGGACACTTGGAAACACCATATATTTT. It yields the protein CASSVEGTLGNTIYF. The complete variable domain, with remaining parts taken from reference TRBV9 and TRBJ1-3, reads DSGVTQTPKHLITATGQRVTLRCSPRSGDLSVYWYQQSLDQGLQFLIQYYNGEERAKGNILERFSAQQFPDLHSELNLSSLELGDSALYFCASSVEGTLGNTIYFGEGSWLTVV.